The 9 T cell receptor beta chains reported below all come from one sample, sequenced in a study of blood T cell repertoires in COVID-19. Data came from immunoSEQ multiplex PCR; TCRdb stores just in-frame clones and leaves some out. The data show about 170,000 clones, 84% seen once. The specimen was peripheral blood. The receptors were sampled from a man aged 18 to 30 with active or convalescent COVID-19.

The chain employs TRBV7-9 and TRBJ1-3; D gene unclear. V lost 5 bases to trimming and J lost 0 bases, with 11 bases between them. The V gene's germline CDR1 is SEHNR and CDR2 FQNEAQ (reference sequence). The CDR3 consists of 15 residues. CDR3 sequence reads: CASSRHELSGNTIYF. Written as DNA, the CDR3 is TGTGCCAGCAGCCGACACGAACTCTCTGGAAACACCATATATTTT.

The chain's CDR3 is CASSLTGMSEKLFF. CDR3 sequence (DNA): TGTGCCAGCAGCTTGACAGGGATGAGTGAAAAACTGTTTTTT. This rearrangement joins TRBV2 to TRBJ1-4; 7 bases are a match to TRBD1. Germline CDR1 is SNHLY and CDR2 is FYNNEI. This CDR3 has 14 amino acids. Unmatched junction bases numbered 8, after V lost 6 bases and J lost 7 bases.

The J gene is TRBJ1-2, the V gene TRBV2, with D tentatively TRBD1 (6 bases). This CDR3 is built from 14 residues. Looked up from germline, CDR1 is SNHLY and CDR2 is FYNNEI. V was shortened by 4 bases and J by 2 bases, with 11 bases between the two germline ends. The DNA of the CDR3 is TGTGCCAGCAGTGCGGGGGGCATCAACTATGGCTACACCTTC. The encoded protein is CASSAGGINYGYTF.

This clone was counted only a few times. The chain links TRBV4-2 to TRBJ2-2, with D possibly TRBD2 on 6 matching bases. V shed 5 bases and J shed 1 base, with 8 bases lying between them. The CDR3 runs 14 residues. Per germline, CDR1 LGHNA and CDR2 YNFKEQ. The CDR3 loop is CASSYGGNTGELFF. The CDR3 coding sequence is TGTGCCAGCAGCTACGGGGGGAACACCGGGGAGCTGTTTTTT.

The chain uses TRBV12-1 and TRBJ1-5. TRBV12-1 is noted as a pseudogene. The CDR3 is 17 amino acids. CDR3 residues: CASRFGELVPPNQPQHF. DNA for the CDR3: TGTGCCAGCAGGTTTGGTGAACTGGTCCCCCCGAATCAGCCCCAGCATTTT.

This clone was counted once. This rearrangement joins TRBV11-2 to TRBJ2-3; D is uncertain. Deletions cut 3 bases from V and 3 bases from J, with 7 bases between. CDR1 SGHAT and CDR2 FQNNGV come from the germline V gene. This CDR3 is built from 13 residues. The chain's CDR3 is CASSFSRTDTQYF. CDR3 DNA sequence: TGTGCCAGCAGCTTTTCTAGGACAGATACGCAGTATTTT.

The J gene is TRBJ2-2, the V gene TRBV9; D possibly corresponds to TRBD1 (6 bases). CDR1 is SGDLS and CDR2 is YYNGEE in the germline V gene. The ends were cut back, 2 bases at V and 5 bases at J, with 13 bases in the middle. The CDR3 runs to 15 residues. The chain's CDR3 is CASSVLPQGTGELFF. The CDR3 nucleotides are TGTGCCAGCAGCGTTCTCCCACAGGGTACCGGGGAGCTGTTTTTT.

The V call is TRBV10-3, the J call TRBJ2-5; the match to TRBD2 covers 7 bases. Germline CDR1 is ENHRY and CDR2 is SYGVKD. V lost 10 bases and J lost 5; bases outside the gene matches: 13. CDR3 length: 14 amino acids. The CDR3 bases are TGTGCCACGGGGGGACGAGGGACGCTGGAGACCCAGTACTTC. This sequence encodes CATGGRGTLETQYF.

The gene calls are TRBV18 and TRBJ2-7; 7 bases are a match to TRBD2. The V segment lost 3 bases and the J segment 0 bases; nucleotides outside the gene matches: 5. Germline assignment: CDR1 KGHSH and CDR2 LQKENI. The CDR3 sequence is 15 residues long. CDR3 in amino acids: CASSPMGGGSYEQYF. The CDR3 DNA sequence: TGTGCCAGCTCACCTATGGGGGGGGGCTCCTACGAGCAGTACTTC.